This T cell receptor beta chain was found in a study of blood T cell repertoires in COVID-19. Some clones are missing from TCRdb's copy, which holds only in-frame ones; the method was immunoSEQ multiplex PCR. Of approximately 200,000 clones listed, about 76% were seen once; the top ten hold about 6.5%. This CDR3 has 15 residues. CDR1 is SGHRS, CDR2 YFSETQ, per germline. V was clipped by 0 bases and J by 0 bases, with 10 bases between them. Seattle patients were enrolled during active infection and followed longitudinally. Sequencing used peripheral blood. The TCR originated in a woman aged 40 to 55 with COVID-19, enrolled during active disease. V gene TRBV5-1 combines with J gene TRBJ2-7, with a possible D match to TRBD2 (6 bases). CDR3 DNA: TGCGCCAGCAGCTTGGACCGGGACTTCTCCTACGAGCAGTACTTC. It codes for CASSLDRDFSYEQYF.